This T cell receptor (beta chain) was captured by sequencing in a study of blood T cell repertoires in COVID-19. Assay: immunoSEQ multiplex PCR; the TCRdb copy retains only in-frame clones and omits some. The sample holds some 700,000 clones, 70% to 90% seen once. Per the germline V gene, CDR1 is KGHDR and CDR2 is SFDVKD. J gave up 0 bases and V 6 bases, and 4 bases lay outside the gene matches. The CDR3 covers 14 residues. This clonotype originated in a woman in her late teens or twenties with acute or convalescent COVID-19. Sequenced input: peripheral blood. The chain is built from TRBV24-1 and TRBJ2-7, with 7 bases aligning to TRBD1. CDR3 sequence: CATSKGQHSYEQYF. For the CDR3, the DNA is TGTGCCACCAGTAAGGGACAGCACTCCTACGAGCAGTACTTC.